This TCR beta chain was captured in a study of regulatory T cells in long-lasting Graves disease (dated by TCRdb to the early 2020s). Describing the broader study: Persistent Graves' disease was defined as persistently positive TSH receptor autoantibodies together with antithyroid drug treatment for over 5 years. Patients with persistent Graves' disease were compared with patients with newly diagnosed Graves' disease using TCR sequencing and RNA sequencing of peripheral blood. The study took place in China and was registered as a clinical trial. A total of around 35 samples underwent TCR sequencing, from about 13 patients with persistent Graves' disease and approximately 20 patients with newly diagnosed Graves' disease. In the clinical cohort, patients with persistent Graves' disease had used antithyroid drugs for an average of about 10 years. What the research found in general, with its limitations: Because the primary lesion, thyroid tissue, could not be accessed, the study looked at peripheral blood alone. Sequencing and analysis were limited to the TCR beta chain. The authors noted that the small sample size was a limitation that may lower accuracy. Lower TCR Shannon entropy and fewer highly expanded clones were observed in persistent Graves' disease patients than in newly diagnosed patients, which suggested clonal expansion. A larger number of public clonotypes was shared among persistent patients (fewer than 3,000) than among newly diagnosed patients (about 990). Preferential use of TRBV28, TRBJ1-2 and TRBJ2-5 was observed in persistent disease, whereas TRBV20-1 and TRBJ2-1 were favored in newly diagnosed disease.

Libraries came from multiplex PCR. The sample was run on an Illumina HiSeq 4000. To build TCR beta libraries, CDR3 regions were amplified by Arm-PCR using iRepertoire HTBI primers. Gel purification was performed on PCR products prior to sequencing. The paper's data handling went like this. Gene usage analysis of CDR3 amino acid clonotypes relied on the 55 to 80 TRBV and around 13 TRBJ segments identified across samples. COPE and FqMerger were used to merge filtered high-quality paired reads into contigs. Contigs were aligned with BLAST to IMGT TRBV, TRBD and TRBJ reference genes, and CDR3 was defined per IMGT. Highly expanded clones were defined as clonotypes with a frequency above 0.1%. Repertoire diversity was measured by Shannon entropy, and V-J evenness by the Gini coefficient. A clonotype was considered public if more than one individual shared it. The public sequencing data were trimmed at Q25 with fastp and processed into clonotypes with MiXCR by TCRdb, which kept only in-frame beta chains. Identical CDR3 protein sequences are pooled into one entry, listed with their most common genes and DNA. These V and J calls originate from TCRdb's pipeline instead of the authors' own analysis. In this sample the table shows approximately 400,000 distinct CDR3 sequences, more than 20% of which occur a single time. 25% to 30% of the sample is in the top ten clones.

Relative to germline, V is 1 base shorter and J is 5 bases shorter, with 8 bases between their ends. Based on the germline V gene (reference sequence), the CDR1 and CDR2 sequences are DFQATT and SNEGSKA. The CDR3, from cysteine to phenylalanine, totals 12 residues. Only the CDR3 DNA stays, 36 bases, in frame from base 1. The time point label, as the study defines it: persistent/refractory GD, antithyroid drugs over 5 years with positive TRAb. RNA was extracted from PBMCs in TRIzol for both TCR sequencing and RNA sequencing. Graves' disease was diagnosed according to American Thyroid Association guidelines. Patients were recruited from an endocrinology department in Xi'an, China. Each patient gave around 9 milliliters of peripheral blood, collected in an EDTA anticoagulant tube. Ficoll Paque Plus density gradient separation was used to isolate PBMCs, and no further T cell sorting was done. An Agilent 2100 Bioanalyzer and agarose gel were used to assess RNA quality, and a NanoDrop 2000 was used to measure RNA concentration.

With respect to this clonotype: Which antigen it targets is not known. No base quality values were provided; no much bigger clone lies one nucleotide off.

The chain employs TRBV20-1 and TRBJ2-5, with TRBD1 tentatively as D gene (6 bases match). The sequencing here drew on peripheral blood mononuclear cells (PBMCs), taken when the disease was refractory, from a patient treated with antithyroid drugs. The clonotype originates from a woman between 35 and 50 years old with Graves disease. Donor details come from another sample of the same person, matched by shared clones. The CDR3 protein is CSARGQGETQYF. The nucleotide sequence is TGCAGTGCTAGAGGTCAGGGGGAGACCCAGTACTTC.